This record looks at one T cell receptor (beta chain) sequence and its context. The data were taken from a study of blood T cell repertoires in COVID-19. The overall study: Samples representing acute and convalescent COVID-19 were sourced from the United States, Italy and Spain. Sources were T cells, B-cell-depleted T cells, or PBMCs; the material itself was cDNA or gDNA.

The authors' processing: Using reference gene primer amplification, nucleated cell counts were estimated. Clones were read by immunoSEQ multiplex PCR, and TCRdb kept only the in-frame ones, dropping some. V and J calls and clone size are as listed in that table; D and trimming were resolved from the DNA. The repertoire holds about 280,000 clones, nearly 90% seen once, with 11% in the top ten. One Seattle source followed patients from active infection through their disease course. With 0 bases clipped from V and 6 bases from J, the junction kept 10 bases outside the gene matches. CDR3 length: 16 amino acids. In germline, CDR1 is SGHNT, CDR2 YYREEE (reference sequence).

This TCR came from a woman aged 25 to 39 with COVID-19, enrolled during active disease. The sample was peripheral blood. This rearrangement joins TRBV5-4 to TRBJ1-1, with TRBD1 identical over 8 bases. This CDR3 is CASSLGFRDRSPEAFF. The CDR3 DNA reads TGTGCCAGCAGCTTGGGGTTCCGGGACAGGAGCCCTGAAGCTTTCTTT. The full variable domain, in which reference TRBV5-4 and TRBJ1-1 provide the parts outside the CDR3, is ETGVTQSPTHLIKTRGQQVTLRCSSQSGHNTVSWYQQALGQGPQFIFQYYREEENGRGNFPPRFSGLQFPNYSSELNVNALELDDSALYLCASSLGFRDRSPEAFFGQGTRLTVV.